One and the same sample provided the 19 T cell receptor beta chains below, sequenced in a study of T-cell reconstitution after alpha-beta-depleted transplantation in children. Unique molecular identifiers tagged the TCRbeta library. TCRdb used MiXCR to reprocess the PCR reads, holding one entry per CDR3 protein. The sample has some 340,000 distinct CDR3 sequences; about 9.3% are singletons. The sequences come from PBMCs from the stem cell graft donor, collected from the stem cell graft. These receptors came from a human donor who donated a stem cell graft to a child with acute lymphoblastic leukemia.

This clonotype was observed many times. The chain couples TRBV7-3 to TRBJ2-1; the match to TRBD1 covers 7 bases. The CDR3 consists of 12 residues. Trimming at V came to 3 bases and at J to 9 bases, leaving 2 bases not matched to a gene. From germline, CDR1 is SGHTA and CDR2 FQGTGA. DNA for the CDR3: TGTGCCAGCAGCTTGTCAGGGGGTGAGCAGTTCTTC. Residues: CASSLSGGEQFF.

This clonotype has more than one count but fewer than ten. CDR3 nucleotides: TGCGCCAGCAGCTATACTACAGGGGGCGCGGGCGGGGAGCTGTTTTTT. Residues: CASSYTTGGAGGELFF. The chain couples TRBV4-1 to TRBJ2-2, with 9 bases that match TRBD1. Germline-derived CDR1 and CDR2 are MGHRA and YSYEKL. The V gene end was trimmed by 5 bases and the J gene end by 7 bases; junction bases not matched to a gene: 11. CDR3 size: 16 residues.

This sequence joins TRBV4-1 and TRBJ2-7; D is ambiguous. The V and J ends lost 1 base and 0 bases respectively, with 10 bases between them. Germline CDR1 reads MGHRA; CDR2 reads YSYEKL. This CDR3 contains 15 residues. CDR3 in DNA: TGCGCCAGCAGCCAAGCGCCCCCCTCCTCCTACGAGCAGTACTTC. This sequence encodes CASSQAPPSSYEQYF.

This clonotype was found many times. The chain has TRBV29-1 and TRBJ2-7; tentatively, D is TRBD1 (6 bases). Germline-derived CDR1 and CDR2 are SQVTM and ANQGSEA. With 2 bases removed from V and 6 bases from J, the gap between germline ends came to 14 bases. The CDR3 length is 13 residues. This chain's CDR3 is CSVERDTASEQYF. The CDR3 DNA follows: TGCAGCGTTGAAAGGGACACGGCTAGCGAGCAGTACTTC.

This clonotype occurred many times. This sequence may be a read error, since a much larger clone differs from it by one base. This chain uses TRBV7-2 with TRBJ2-2; 8 bases fit TRBD1. The CDR3 is made up of 13 amino acids. With 5 bases clipped from V and 4 bases from J, the junction kept 0 bases outside the gene matches. Germline values: CDR1 SGHTA, CDR2 FQGNSA. This CDR3 reads CASSTGGTGELFF. CDR3 sequence (DNA): TGTGCCAGCAGCACAGGGGGCACCGGGGAGCTGTTTTTT.

The rearrangement uses TRBV5-1 and TRBJ2-3, with 14 bases aligning to TRBD2. This CDR3 region has 16 residues. Germline V lookup: CDR1 SGHRS, CDR2 YFSETQ. The V gene end was trimmed by 4 bases and the J gene end by 5 bases; junction bases not matched to a gene: 6. The CDR3 nucleotides are TGCGCCAGCAGCATGGGACTAGCGGGAGCCCGAGATACGCAGTATTTT. This sequence encodes CASSMGLAGARDTQYF.

This clonotype was picked up many times. This rearrangement joins TRBV5-1 to TRBJ2-3; D may be TRBD1 (5 bases). This CDR3 is built from 15 residues. Germline V gives CDR1 SGHRS, CDR2 YFSETQ. Between the trimmed V and J ends, which lost 0 bases and 2 bases, there was a span of 10 bases. CDR3 in DNA: TGCGCCAGCAGCTTGGAGTCAGGGTTCACAGATACGCAGTATTTT. It translates to CASSLESGFTDTQYF.

The rearrangement links TRBV11-1 to TRBJ2-6; 13 bases are shared with TRBD2. The V gene end was trimmed by 6 bases and the J gene end by 4 bases; junction bases not matched to a gene: 15. Germline CDR1 SGHAT, CDR2 FQDESV (reference sequence). There are 20 residues in the CDR3. The DNA for the CDR3 is TGTGCCAGCAGGCCGAGAGAACTAGCGGGAGGGCGTGAAGGGGCCAACGTCCTGACTTTC. The encoded protein is CASRPRELAGGREGANVLTF.

This clonotype was found many times. V is TRBV29-1 and J is TRBJ2-2, with TRBD2 identical over 10 bases. V was clipped by 7 bases and J by 7 bases; unmatched bases: 9. CDR3 size: 14 residues. Germline CDR1 and CDR2: SQVTM and ANQGSEA. CDR3 residues: CSAGASGRHGELFF. The CDR3 DNA is TGCAGCGCCGGAGCTAGCGGGAGACACGGGGAGCTGTTTTTT.

The V call is TRBV20-1, the J call TRBJ2-1; D unclear. CDR1 and CDR2 from the germline V gene are DFQATT and SNEGSKA (reference sequence). This CDR3 region has 11 residues. Trimming took off 0 bases at V and 11 bases at J, with 8 bases between the two ends. The CDR3 bases are TGCAGTGCTAGAGAAGGCGGTCAGCAGTTCTTC. Translating gives CSAREGGQQFF.

The genes are TRBV27 and TRBJ2-2; possible D gene TRBD1, 7 bases. This CDR3 region has 14 residues. The germline V and J ends were trimmed by 3 bases and 7 bases, with 12 bases remaining between them. Germline V CDR1 and CDR2: MNHEY, SMNVEV (reference sequence). The CDR3 bases are TGTGCCAGCAGTTTGGCAGGGGGGATCGGGGAGCTGTTTTTT. Encoded protein: CASSLAGGIGELFF.

This chain uses TRBV28 with TRBJ2-1; TRBD1 is a possible D gene (6 bases). Germline V gene data show CDR1 as MDHEN and CDR2 as SYDVKM. V lost 5 bases to trimming and J lost 0 bases, with 8 bases between them. CDR3 size: 14 residues. CDR3 bases: TGTGCCAGCAGTGAGGACAGCTCCTACAATGAGCAGTTCTTC. This sequence encodes CASSEDSSYNEQFF.

This clonotype showed up many times. This rearrangement joins TRBV27 to TRBJ1-1; 9 nucleotides agree with TRBD1. With 7 bases clipped from V and 3 bases from J, the junction kept 12 bases outside the gene matches. The germline V gene has CDR1 MNHEY and CDR2 SMNVEV (reference sequence). The length of the CDR3 is 16 residues. CDR3 coding DNA: TGTGCCAGCACCCTTTCACAGGGGGCGCCGGACACTGAAGCTTTCTTT. Translating gives CASTLSQGAPDTEAFF.

The J gene is TRBJ1-1, the V gene TRBV20-1; tentatively, D is TRBD1 (5 bases). CDR1 DFQATT and CDR2 SNEGSKA come from the germline V gene (reference sequence). This CDR3 spans 14 amino acids. V lost 1 base to trimming and J lost 1 base, with 10 bases between them. CDR3 sequence reads: CSARVGHSNTEAFF. CDR3 DNA sequence: TGCAGTGCTAGAGTCGGACACTCGAACACTGAAGCTTTCTTT.

V gene TRBV27 combines with J gene TRBJ2-1; TRBD2 aligns across 9 bases. The V gene's germline CDR1 is MNHEY and CDR2 SMNVEV (reference sequence). This CDR3 is 15 amino acids long. V was pared by 2 bases and J by 7 bases, with 6 bases of the junction left unmatched. The CDR3 nucleotides are TGTGCCAGCAGTTTAGCCAGCGGGAGGCTAAATGAGCAGTTCTTC. It encodes CASSLASGRLNEQFF.

This clonotype was detected many times. V and J are TRBV20-1 and TRBJ1-6; no firm D call. V lost 3 bases to trimming and J lost 3 bases, with 12 bases between them. The germline V gene encodes CDR1 DFQATT and CDR2 SNEGSKA (reference sequence). The CDR3 has 15 amino acids. This chain's CDR3 is CSASKGNFYNSPLHF. The DNA for the CDR3 is TGCAGTGCTAGTAAAGGGAACTTCTATAATTCACCCCTCCACTTT.

With respect to this clonotype: The germline gene is not matched at one end of the junction; a read error may be the cause. The chain couples TRBV12-3 or TRBV12-4 to TRBJ2-5, with TRBD1 identical over 11 bases. The CDR3 is 18 amino acids. The CDR3 loop is CACSLMDRGPRSGETQYF. For the CDR3, the DNA is TGTGCCTGCAGTTTAATGGACAGGGGGCCTAGATCAGGAGAGACCCAGTACTTC.

In its sample, this clonotype was seen many times. The V call is TRBV4-1, the J call TRBJ2-1, with TRBD2 matching 10 bases. The V and J ends lost 3 bases and 6 bases, in that order; junction bases with no gene match: 2. CDR1 is MGHRA, CDR2 YSYEKL, per germline. The CDR3 has 14 amino acids. CDR3 nucleotide sequence: TGCGCCAGCAGCCACGGACTAGCGGTCAATGAGCAGTTCTTC. It specifies CASSHGLAVNEQFF.

In the case of this clonotype: This may arise from a read error, as a much more abundant clone is one base away. CDR3 loop: CASSSPDSSNYGYTF. CDR3 bases: TGTGCCAGCAGCTCACCGGACAGTTCCAACTATGGCTACACCTTC. The chain links TRBV7-9 to TRBJ1-2; possibly TRBD1 for D (6 bases). Germline V gives CDR1 SEHNR, CDR2 FQNEAQ (reference sequence). V lost 4 bases to trimming and J lost 2 bases, with 14 bases between them. This CDR3 is 15 amino acids long.